The 8 T cell receptor beta chains below were found in one sample sequenced in a study of blood T cell repertoires in COVID-19 (dated by TCRdb to 2019 to 2021). The method was the immunoSEQ multiplex PCR assay. TCRdb's version of the immuneACCESS table is confined to in-frame rearrangements and falls short of the full clone set. An unresolved V gene accounts for under half of the shortfall where checked; the remainder is of unknown origin. Within this sample are over 200,000 clones, with over 80% of them counted one time only. The ten largest clones represent approximately 30% of the sample. The sequencing input was peripheral blood. These receptors were taken from a man aged 40-50 years with acute or convalescent COVID-19.

J is TRBJ1-5 and V is TRBV19, with D tentatively TRBD1 (5 bases). The CDR3 consists of 16 residues. CDR1 is LNHDA and CDR2 is SQIVND in the germline V gene (reference sequence). V dropped 6 bases and J dropped 4 bases, with 19 bases sitting between them. This CDR3 reads CASRPGTLGGNQPQHF. In DNA, the CDR3 is TGTGCCAGTAGGCCCGGGACCCTGGGGGGGAATCAGCCCCAGCATTTT.

The chain joins TRBV19 to TRBJ2-2; 7 bases align to TRBD1. Germline assignment: CDR1 LNHDA and CDR2 SQIVND (reference sequence). Germline trimming cut 3 bases from V and 6 bases from J; bases unmatched to any gene: 4. This CDR3 spans 14 amino acids. The CDR3 loop reads CASSIPGQPGELFF. Written as DNA, the CDR3 is TGTGCCAGTAGTATTCCGGGACAGCCCGGGGAGCTGTTTTTT.

The chain employs TRBV7-2 and TRBJ2-7, with 10 bases aligning to TRBD2. CDR3 length: 17 residues. Germline assignment: CDR1 SGHTA and CDR2 FQGNSA. The V and J ends lost 3 bases and 4 bases, in that order; junction bases with no gene match: 12. This CDR3 is CASSFLKSGRAEYEQYF. CDR3 bases: TGTGCCAGCAGCTTTTTAAAGAGCGGGAGGGCCGAGTACGAGCAGTACTTC.

The rearrangement joins TRBV10-1 to TRBJ1-6; a possible D gene is TRBD1 (5 bases). This CDR3 region has 13 residues. Trimming left V 3 bases short and J 7 bases short, with 7 bases between. CDR1 and CDR2 from the germline V gene are WNHNN and SYGVQD (reference sequence). The CDR3 protein is CASSEQANSPLHF. CDR3 nucleotide sequence: TGCGCCAGCAGTGAACAGGCAAATTCACCCCTCCACTTT.

V is TRBV30 and J is TRBJ2-5; possibly TRBD1 for D (6 bases). This CDR3 is built from 12 residues. CDR1 and CDR2 (germline): GTSNPN, SVGIG (reference sequence). V gave up 4 bases and J gave up 7 bases, with 13 bases separating them. CDR3 region: CAWMDSGGTQYF. The CDR3 nucleotides read TGTGCCTGGATGGACAGCGGAGGGACCCAGTACTTC. Supplemented by reference TRBV30 and TRBJ2-5, the full variable domain reads SQTIHQWPATLVQPVGSPLSLECTVEGTSNPNLYWYRQAAGRGLQLLFYSVGIGQISSEVPQNLSASRPQDRQFILSSKKLLLSDSGFYLCAWMDSGGTQYFGPGTRLLVL.

The rearrangement links TRBV5-6 to TRBJ2-2, with no clear D. Per the germline V gene, CDR1 is SGHDT and CDR2 is YYEEEE. Deletions cut 7 bases from V and 7 bases from J, with 14 bases between. This CDR3 is built from 13 residues. As DNA, the CDR3 is TGTGCCAGCGCCAGTCGATTGCACGGGGAGCTGTTTTTT. Its protein is CASASRLHGELFF.

The chain combines TRBV6-1 with TRBJ1-2; D may be TRBD1 (5 bases). In germline, CDR1 is MNHNS, CDR2 SASEGT. Deletions cut 2 bases from V and 5 bases from J, with 9 bases between. The CDR3 runs to 13 residues. The CDR3 loop is CASSESGKYGYTF. CDR3 coding DNA: TGTGCCAGCAGTGAATCAGGGAAATATGGCTACACCTTC.

V gene TRBV18 combines with J gene TRBJ2-2; D uncertain. This CDR3 has 14 amino acids. V lost 6 bases, J lost 5 bases, and 13 bases lay in between. The germline V gene encodes CDR1 KGHSH and CDR2 LQKENI. CDR3: CASSPVARTGELFF. For the CDR3, the DNA is TGTGCCAGCTCCCCTGTGGCCAGGACCGGGGAGCTGTTTTTT.